This record looks at one TCR beta chain sequence and its context. Its antigen is unidentified. This sample is drawn from a study of T cells in Graves' hyperthyroidism and ophthalmopathy. The study, taken as a whole, reports: Ophthalmopathy got predicted by the model a median approximately six months before its onset.

V was shortened by 7 bases and J by 3 bases, with 24 bases between the two germline ends. This CDR3 comprises 17 residues. Amplification of TCR beta CDR3 regions was performed using RNA transcripts as template. The primer set for the first-round RT-PCR of the TCR CDR3 was HTBI. MiXCR, applied by TCRdb to the multiplex PCR reads, yields one record per CDR3 protein. The table lists more than 550,000 distinct CDR3 sequences, approximately 15% of them singletons, with around 16% in the top ten. The study based diagnoses on clinical symptoms, serum thyroxine and TRAb, thyroid ultrasound and orbital computed tomography. PBMCs came from 10 ml fresh peripheral blood.

This sequence joins TRBV12-3 or TRBV12-4 and TRBJ1-1; no clear D gene. The source material was blood. The source of this sequence is a man over 45 with Graves' hyperthyroidism. The CDR3 DNA is TGTGCCAGCACCCCTGCGGGAATGGCAGGCACCCACACTGAAGCTTTCTTT. Protein product: CASTPAGMAGTHTEAFF.